This T cell receptor (beta chain) was identified in a study of cytomegalovirus exposure and HLA in healthy donors. Overall study results and limits: Some TCR beta chains (164 of them) were listed as cytomegalovirus-associated. In a later analysis, DRB1 alleles had the most associated TCRs; HLA-C alleles the fewest.

PCR primers comprised 60 Vbeta and 13 Jbeta primers. In the source study's methods: Later reanalysis found tens of millions of unique TCR beta chains, roughly 9.9 million of them shared. Method: immunoSEQ multiplex PCR; TCRdb's copy keeps in-frame clones and lacks some. V, J and clone size were drawn from that table, and D and trimming were deduced from the DNA. This sample contains 63,000 or so clones. Healthy bone marrow donors made up the cohort. This CDR3 has 14 amino acids. Trimming at V came to 0 bases and at J to 5 bases, leaving 3 bases not matched to a gene. From germline, CDR1 is SGHRS and CDR2 YFSETQ. To note about this clone: Antigen specificity is unknown.

The source is a boy between 10 and 17 years old in good health and CMV-seronegative. Sequenced sample: PBMCs. This chain uses TRBV5-1 with TRBJ1-1; TRBD1 agrees at 8 bases. CDR3 nucleotides: TGCGCCAGCAGCTTGGCGGGACAGGCGACTGAAGCTTTCTTT. It encodes CASSLAGQATEAFF.